The 18 T cell receptor beta chains in this list originate from one sample, sequenced in a study of cytomegalovirus exposure and HLA in healthy donors. The PCR employed 60 Vbeta primers together with 13 Jbeta primers. This table comes from immunoSEQ multiplex PCR, and its TCRdb copy is limited to in-frame clones, with some not included. Among 150,000 or so clones listed, over 60% were seen once. Sequenced material: PBMCs. The receptors come from a male donor in good health and CMV-seronegative.

This chain joins TRBV18 and TRBJ1-3, with D perhaps matching TRBD1 (5 bases). This CDR3 is built from 15 residues. V shed 4 bases and J shed 2 bases, with 12 bases lying between them. Germline V gene lookup returns CDR1 KGHSH and CDR2 LQKENI. CDR3 region: CASSLAQGTGNTIYF. Here the CDR3 DNA reads TGTGCCAGCTCACTCGCCCAGGGTACTGGAAACACCATATATTTT.

The sample holds one count of this clone. The chain carries TRBV30 and TRBJ1-3; TRBD1 might be the D (5 bases). This CDR3 contains 16 residues. Germline CDR1 and CDR2: GTSNPN and SVGIG (reference sequence). V dropped 0 bases and J dropped 2 bases, with 14 bases sitting between them. This chain's CDR3 is CAWSVRTSGPGNTIYF. CDR3 coding DNA: TGTGCCTGGAGTGTACGTACGTCAGGGCCTGGAAACACCATATATTTT.

This CDR3 is CASSGGAGQPQHF. In DNA form, the CDR3 reads TGTGCCAGCAGTGGGGGCGCAGGTCAGCCCCAGCATTTT. The V call is TRBV2, the J call TRBJ1-5, with TRBD1 as a possible D gene (5 bases). Germline V gene data show CDR1 as SNHLY and CDR2 as FYNNEI. The germline V and J ends were trimmed by 4 bases and 6 bases, with 10 bases remaining between them. This CDR3 spans 13 amino acids.

The gene calls are TRBV18 and TRBJ2-2; D call uncertain. Trimming removed 0 bases at V and 3 bases at J, with 8 bases between. CDR3 length: 15 amino acids. Germline CDR1 is KGHSH and CDR2 is LQKENI. The CDR3 loop reads CASSPPGRYTGELFF. The CDR3, as DNA: TGTGCCAGCTCACCACCGGGCAGATACACCGGGGAGCTGTTTTTT.

The chain combines TRBV11-2 with TRBJ2-3; TRBD2 is a possible D gene (5 bases). The CDR3 spans 19 residues. Germline V gives CDR1 SGHAT, CDR2 FQNNGV. V was trimmed by 5 bases and J by 0 bases, leaving 24 bases between them. CDR3 coding DNA: TGTGCCAGCAGCGGACGACAAGGGAGAGAAAGTACTAGCACAGATACGCAGTATTTT. Protein sequence: CASSGRQGRESTSTDTQYF.

This clone was counted between two and nine times. The chain employs TRBV30 and TRBJ1-4; D perhaps matches TRBD1 (6 bases). V was clipped by 1 base and J by 4 bases, with 19 bases between them. This CDR3 is built from 17 residues. Germline CDR1 reads GTSNPN; CDR2 reads SVGIG (reference sequence). CDR3 residues: CAWSEFEGVALNEKLFF. DNA for the CDR3: TGTGCCTGGAGTGAATTCGAGGGGGTGGCCCTTAATGAAAAACTGTTTTTT.

The rearrangement uses TRBV10-3 and TRBJ1-1; tentative D call: TRBD1 (5 bases). The CDR3 covers 14 residues. Deletions cut 8 bases from V and 8 bases from J, with 21 bases between. Germline V gene lookup returns CDR1 ENHRY and CDR2 SYGVKD. The CDR3 DNA is TGTGCCATCTCCGCTCGGGGGACGGAGGGGGAAGCTTTCTTT. Amino acids: CAISARGTEGEAFF.

The chain couples TRBV6-6 to TRBJ2-5; D might be TRBD1 (5 bases). The ends were cut back, 6 bases at V and 3 bases at J, with 17 bases in the middle. The CDR3 is 15 amino acids. Germline loops: CDR1 MNHNY, CDR2 SVGAGI (reference sequence). This chain's CDR3 is CASRQHQVQEETQYF. CDR3 coding DNA: TGTGCCAGCAGACAACATCAGGTACAGGAAGAGACCCAGTACTTC.

This chain uses TRBV15 with TRBJ2-7; D might be TRBD1 (6 bases). Germline V lookup: CDR1 LNHNV, CDR2 YYDKDF (reference sequence). V dropped 3 bases and J dropped 6 bases, with 9 bases sitting between them. CDR3 length: 12 residues. The DNA for the CDR3 is TGTGCCACCAGCAGCGGGACACGCGAGCAGTACTTC. Protein: CATSSGTREQYF.

This sequence joins TRBV4-3 and TRBJ2-1; 9 bases line up with TRBD2. This CDR3 is 16 amino acids long. V lost 0 bases to trimming and J lost 2 bases; unmatched junction nucleotides: 2. Germline assignment: CDR1 LGHNA and CDR2 YSLEER. The CDR3 DNA reads TGCGCCAGCAGCCAAGATCTAGCGGGGCCCTACAATGAGCAGTTCTTC. This codes for CASSQDLAGPYNEQFF.

V is TRBV29-1 and J is TRBJ1-1; D possibly corresponds to TRBD1 (5 bases). This CDR3 contains 13 residues. The V and J ends lost 6 bases and 1 base respectively, with 12 bases between them. In germline, CDR1 is SQVTM, CDR2 ANQGSEA. CDR3 protein: CSVWGGENTEAFF. In DNA form, the CDR3 reads TGCAGCGTCTGGGGCGGAGAGAACACTGAAGCTTTCTTT.

This clone appeared a few times. The chain recombines TRBV4-1 with TRBJ1-1; 9 bases map to TRBD1. J lost 11 bases, V lost 4 bases, and 14 bases had no gene match. This CDR3 spans 15 amino acids. The germline gives CDR1 MGHRA, CDR2 YSYEKL. CDR3 nucleotide sequence: TGCGCCAGCAGCCCCCCTAGGGGACAGGGCCGATTTGCTTTCTTT. Amino acids: CASSPPRGQGRFAFF.

DNA for the CDR3: TGTGCCAGCAGTTTAATGGGACTAGCGCAGTCGACCCAGTACTTC. As protein: CASSLMGLAQSTQYF. The rearrangement links TRBV28 to TRBJ2-5; 10 bases are a match to TRBD2. V trimming: 2 bases; J trimming: 7 bases; junction bases outside the gene matches: 7. Germline V gene sequence: CDR1 MDHEN, CDR2 SYDVKM. The CDR3 is made up of 15 amino acids.

This clone has only a few counts. This chain joins TRBV7-6 and TRBJ1-2, with 7 nucleotides matching TRBD1. The length of the CDR3 is 14 residues. Germline assignment: CDR1 SGHVS and CDR2 FNYEAQ. Trimming cost V 5 bases and J 4 bases; bases outside gene matches: 7. In nucleotides, the CDR3 is TGTGCCAGCAGCCCTGCAGGGGGAGGCTATGGCTACACCTTC. This translates into CASSPAGGGYGYTF.

The V gene is TRBV11-2, the J gene TRBJ2-5, with 9 bases fitting TRBD2. Unmatched junction bases numbered 7, after V lost 2 bases and J lost 6 bases. CDR3 length: 15 residues. Germline V gives CDR1 SGHAT, CDR2 FQNNGV. CDR3 bases: TGTGCCAGCAGCTTATCCCCTAGCGGGAATAAGACCCAGTACTTC. Residues: CASSLSPSGNKTQYF.

The rearrangement uses TRBV5-1 and TRBJ2-7; 12 nucleotides agree with TRBD2. V lost 3 bases, J lost 3 bases, and 1 base stayed unmatched. CDR1 is SGHRS, CDR2 YFSETQ, per germline. This CDR3 is 14 amino acids long. The CDR3 region has the DNA TGCGCCAGCAGCTCTAGCGGGAGGGTCTACGAGCAGTACTTC. This encodes CASSSSGRVYEQYF.

The chain is built from TRBV5-1 and TRBJ2-1; D might be TRBD2 (5 bases). CDR1 and CDR2 from the germline V gene are SGHRS and YFSETQ. V lost 0 bases and J lost 5, with 12 bases in between. This CDR3 region has 15 residues. This chain's CDR3 is CASSLDVGANNEQFF. The CDR3 coding sequence is TGCGCCAGCAGCTTGGATGTGGGAGCCAACAATGAGCAGTTCTTC.

This clone has a handful of counts. This rearrangement joins TRBV11-1 to TRBJ1-1; the D is unclear. The CDR3 spans 15 residues. V was cut by 3 bases and J by 1 base, with 12 bases left in between. The V gene's germline CDR1 is SGHAT and CDR2 FQDESV (reference sequence). The chain's CDR3 is CASSFPDRGNTEAFF. The CDR3 coding sequence is TGTGCCAGCAGCTTCCCGGATCGGGGGAACACTGAAGCTTTCTTT.